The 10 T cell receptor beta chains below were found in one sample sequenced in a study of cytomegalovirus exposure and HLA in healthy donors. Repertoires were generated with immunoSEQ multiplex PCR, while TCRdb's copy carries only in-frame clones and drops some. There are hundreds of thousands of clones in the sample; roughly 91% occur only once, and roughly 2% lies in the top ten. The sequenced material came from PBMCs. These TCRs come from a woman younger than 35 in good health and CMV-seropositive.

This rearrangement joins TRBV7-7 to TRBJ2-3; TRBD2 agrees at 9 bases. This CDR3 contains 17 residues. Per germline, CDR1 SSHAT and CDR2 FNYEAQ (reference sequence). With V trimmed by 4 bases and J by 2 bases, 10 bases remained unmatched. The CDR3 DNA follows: TGTGCCAGCAGCTCAGGACTAGCGTACGGGGCCACAGATACGCAGTATTTT. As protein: CASSSGLAYGATDTQYF.

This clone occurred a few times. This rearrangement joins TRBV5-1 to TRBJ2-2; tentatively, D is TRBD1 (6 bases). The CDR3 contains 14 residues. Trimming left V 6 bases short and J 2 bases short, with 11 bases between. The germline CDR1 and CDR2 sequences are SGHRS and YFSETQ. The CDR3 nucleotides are TGCGCCAGCACCCACGGGACAAACACCGGGGAGCTGTTTTTT. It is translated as CASTHGTNTGELFF.

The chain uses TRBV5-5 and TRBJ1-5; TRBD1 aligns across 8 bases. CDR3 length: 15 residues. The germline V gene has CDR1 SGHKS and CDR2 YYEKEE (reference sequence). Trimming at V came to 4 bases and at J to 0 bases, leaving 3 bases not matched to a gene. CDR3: CASSLGQVSNQPQHF. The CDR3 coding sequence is TGTGCCAGCAGCCTGGGACAGGTTAGCAATCAGCCCCAGCATTTT. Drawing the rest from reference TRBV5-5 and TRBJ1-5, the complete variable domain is DAGVTQSPTHLIKTRGQQVTLRCSPISGHKSVSWYQQVLGQGPQFIFQYYEKEERGRGNFPDRFSARQFPNYSSELNVNALLLGDSALYLCASSLGQVSNQPQHFGDGTRLSIL.

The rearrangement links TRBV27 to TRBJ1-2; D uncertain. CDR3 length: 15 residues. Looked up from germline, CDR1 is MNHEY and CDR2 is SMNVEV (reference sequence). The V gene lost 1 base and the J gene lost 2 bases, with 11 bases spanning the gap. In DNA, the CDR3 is TGTGCCAGCAGTTTATATTCCGGAGTAAACTATGGCTACACCTTC. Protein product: CASSLYSGVNYGYTF.

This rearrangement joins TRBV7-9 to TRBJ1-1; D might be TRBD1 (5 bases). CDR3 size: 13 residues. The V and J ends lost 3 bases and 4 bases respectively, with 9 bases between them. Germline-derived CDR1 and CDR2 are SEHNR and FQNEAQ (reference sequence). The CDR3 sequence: CASSFGGGTEAFF. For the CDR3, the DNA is TGTGCCAGCAGCTTCGGGGGGGGCACTGAAGCTTTCTTT. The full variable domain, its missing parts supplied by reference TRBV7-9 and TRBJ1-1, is DTGVSQNPRHKITKRGQNVTFRCDPISEHNRLYWYRQTLGQGPEFLTYFQNEAQLEKSRLLSDRFSAERPKGSFSTLEIQRTEQGDSAMYLCASSFGGGTEAFFGQGTRLTVV.

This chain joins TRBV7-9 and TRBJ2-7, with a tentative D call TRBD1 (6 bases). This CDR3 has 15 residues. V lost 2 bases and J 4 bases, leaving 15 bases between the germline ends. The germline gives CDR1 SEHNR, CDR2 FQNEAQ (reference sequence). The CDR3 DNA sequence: TGTGCCAGCAGCTTAAGGCATGGGGGCGATTACGAGCAGTACTTC. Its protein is CASSLRHGGDYEQYF.

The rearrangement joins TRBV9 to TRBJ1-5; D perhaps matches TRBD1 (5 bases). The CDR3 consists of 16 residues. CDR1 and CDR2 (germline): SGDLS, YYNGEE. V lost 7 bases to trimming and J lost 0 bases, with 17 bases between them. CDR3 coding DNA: TGTGCCAGCGCAGGTTGGGGGGAATATAGCAATCAGCCCCAGCATTTT. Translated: CASAGWGEYSNQPQHF.

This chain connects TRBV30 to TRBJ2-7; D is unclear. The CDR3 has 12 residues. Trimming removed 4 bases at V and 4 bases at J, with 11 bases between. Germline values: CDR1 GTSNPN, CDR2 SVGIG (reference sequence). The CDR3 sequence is CAWKILAYEQYF. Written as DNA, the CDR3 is TGTGCCTGGAAGATATTAGCATACGAGCAGTACTTC.

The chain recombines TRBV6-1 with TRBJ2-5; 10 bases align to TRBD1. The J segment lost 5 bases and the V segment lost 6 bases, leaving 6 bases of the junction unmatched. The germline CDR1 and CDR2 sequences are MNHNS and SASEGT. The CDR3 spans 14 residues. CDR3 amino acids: CASRPGQGWETQYF. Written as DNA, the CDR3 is TGTGCCAGCAGGCCGGGACAGGGGTGGGAGACCCAGTACTTC.

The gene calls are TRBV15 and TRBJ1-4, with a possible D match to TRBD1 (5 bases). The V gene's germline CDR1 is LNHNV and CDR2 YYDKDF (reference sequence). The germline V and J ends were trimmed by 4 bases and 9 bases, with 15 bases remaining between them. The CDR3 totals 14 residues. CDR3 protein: CATSNPGGSKKLFF. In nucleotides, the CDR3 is TGTGCCACCAGCAATCCGGGGGGATCGAAAAAACTGTTTTTT.